These T cell receptor beta chains were read from a single sample in a study of blood T cell repertoires in COVID-19. TCRdb keeps only in-frame clones here, not all; method: immunoSEQ multiplex PCR. Of fewer than 450,000 clones listed, more than 75% were seen once; the top ten hold roughly 1%. The sequencing sample was made of PBMCs or T cells enriched from blood (not recorded which). The receptors come from a woman in her 30s who had recovered from COVID-19. Each CDR3 is given without its conserved first and last residue. The D gene is left open where the match is weak.

cdr3_aa: AWSLGQGRFTEAF
v_call: TRBV30
j_call: TRBJ1-1
d_call: TRBD1

cdr3_aa: AIRSPGQGANEQY
v_call: TRBV10-3
j_call: TRBJ2-7
d_call: TRBD1

cdr3_aa: ASSSYRDREGETQY
v_call: TRBV6-2/TRBV6-3
j_call: TRBJ2-5
d_call: TRBD1

cdr3_aa: ASSFYRAWEQY
v_call: TRBV12-3/TRBV12-4
j_call: TRBJ2-7
d_call: NA

cdr3_aa: ASSQGVVASYEQY
v_call: TRBV3-1/TRBV3-2
j_call: TRBJ2-7
d_call: NA

cdr3_aa: ASSHSGTGGLTEAF
v_call: TRBV3-1/TRBV3-2
j_call: TRBJ1-1
d_call: TRBD1

cdr3_aa: ARSLRRTVYGYT
v_call: TRBV5-3
j_call: TRBJ1-2
d_call: NA

cdr3_aa: ASSLDWSNQPQH
v_call: TRBV7-9
j_call: TRBJ1-5
d_call: NA

cdr3_aa: ASSPPDRGRRNQPQH
v_call: TRBV7-2
j_call: TRBJ1-5
d_call: TRBD1

cdr3_aa: ASSFDETQY
v_call: TRBV28
j_call: TRBJ2-3
d_call: NA

cdr3_aa: ASSRDRGASNTIY
v_call: TRBV5-1
j_call: TRBJ1-3
d_call: TRBD1

cdr3_aa: ASSPQGASNTGELF
v_call: TRBV4-3
j_call: TRBJ2-2
d_call: TRBD1

cdr3_aa: ASSEWGLAGLYNEQF
v_call: TRBV6-1
j_call: TRBJ2-1
d_call: TRBD2

cdr3_aa: ASSPRDIRSYEQY
v_call: TRBV7-9
j_call: TRBJ2-7
d_call: NA

cdr3_aa: ASGLGQGETDTQY
v_call: TRBV12-5
j_call: TRBJ2-3
d_call: TRBD1

cdr3_aa: ASSFRTGMSTNSPLH
v_call: TRBV7-8
j_call: TRBJ1-6
d_call: TRBD1

cdr3_aa: ASSPIMGRNTEAF
v_call: TRBV18
j_call: TRBJ1-1
d_call: NA

cdr3_aa: ASSPPNGRGSGNTIY
v_call: TRBV18
j_call: TRBJ1-3
d_call: NA

cdr3_aa: AISEGAARNNQPQH
v_call: TRBV10-3
j_call: TRBJ1-5
d_call: NA

cdr3_aa: ASSPGGTAGGTEAF
v_call: TRBV28
j_call: TRBJ1-1
d_call: NA

cdr3_aa: ASSQVTGLNEKLF
v_call: TRBV3-1/TRBV3-2
j_call: TRBJ1-4
d_call: NA

cdr3_aa: ASSFNPNTEAF
v_call: TRBV5-1
j_call: TRBJ1-1
d_call: NA

cdr3_aa: ASSPSQEQETQY
v_call: TRBV18
j_call: TRBJ2-5
d_call: NA

cdr3_aa: ASTSGGNYGYT
v_call: TRBV6-6
j_call: TRBJ1-2
d_call: NA

cdr3_aa: ATSQGQGNNQPQH
v_call: TRBV15
j_call: TRBJ1-5
d_call: TRBD1

cdr3_aa: ASSLDGGSYNEQF
v_call: TRBV5-1
j_call: TRBJ2-1
d_call: NA

cdr3_aa: AWSRDRGTEAF
v_call: TRBV30
j_call: TRBJ1-1
d_call: TRBD1

cdr3_aa: ASSPPSGGRSQETQY
v_call: TRBV18
j_call: TRBJ2-5
d_call: TRBD2

cdr3_aa: ASSLSDREANYEQY
v_call: TRBV27
j_call: TRBJ2-7
d_call: TRBD1

cdr3_aa: ATSREGEGRDEQF
v_call: TRBV15
j_call: TRBJ2-1
d_call: NA

cdr3_aa: ASRRGGAFNEQF
v_call: TRBV6-5
j_call: TRBJ2-1
d_call: TRBD2

cdr3_aa: SVLGRGGQTHEQY
v_call: TRBV29-1
j_call: TRBJ2-7
d_call: NA

cdr3_aa: ASSLHTSPSGQETQY
v_call: TRBV27
j_call: TRBJ2-5
d_call: TRBD2

cdr3_aa: ASSGGSSGNTIY
v_call: TRBV10-1
j_call: TRBJ1-3
d_call: NA

cdr3_aa: ATSREDRRRIYGYT
v_call: TRBV15
j_call: TRBJ1-2
d_call: TRBD1

cdr3_aa: ASTSQETQY
v_call: TRBV5-4
j_call: TRBJ2-5
d_call: NA

cdr3_aa: ATSDFGRGGRHEQF
v_call: TRBV24-1
j_call: TRBJ2-1
d_call: TRBD2

cdr3_aa: ASSLDGQGEKLF
v_call: TRBV5-1
j_call: TRBJ1-4
d_call: TRBD1

cdr3_aa: ASSPSPGDYEQY
v_call: TRBV5-4
j_call: TRBJ2-7
d_call: NA

cdr3_aa: ASSQQGGSGNTIY
v_call: TRBV4-1
j_call: TRBJ1-3
d_call: TRBD1

cdr3_aa: ASSFGGNTEAF
v_call: TRBV11-3
j_call: TRBJ1-1
d_call: NA

cdr3_aa: ASSYGLLSGNTIY
v_call: TRBV19
j_call: TRBJ1-3
d_call: NA

cdr3_aa: ASSLPGGSYNSPLH
v_call: TRBV5-4
j_call: TRBJ1-6
d_call: TRBD1

cdr3_aa: ASSTNRDTQY
v_call: TRBV6-5
j_call: TRBJ2-3
d_call: NA

cdr3_aa: ASSLALTSGGDQETQY
v_call: TRBV5-1
j_call: TRBJ2-5
d_call: TRBD2

cdr3_aa: ASSQDAAGPEAF
v_call: TRBV4-3
j_call: TRBJ1-1
d_call: NA

cdr3_aa: ASSSNYQETQY
v_call: TRBV14
j_call: TRBJ2-5
d_call: NA

cdr3_aa: ASSTSGNTDTQY
v_call: TRBV2
j_call: TRBJ2-3
d_call: NA

cdr3_aa: ASSESLGGTGEQY
v_call: TRBV2
j_call: TRBJ2-7
d_call: TRBD2

cdr3_aa: ASSSTGASAEAF
v_call: TRBV27
j_call: TRBJ1-1
d_call: TRBD1

cdr3_aa: ASSLAGQGEFSTNEKLF
v_call: TRBV7-8
j_call: TRBJ1-4
d_call: TRBD1

cdr3_aa: ASSYRQGSNEKLF
v_call: TRBV6-6
j_call: TRBJ1-4
d_call: TRBD1

cdr3_aa: ASSIVGQGDQPQH
v_call: TRBV19
j_call: TRBJ1-5
d_call: TRBD1

cdr3_aa: ASSPLGGMTSGDQETQY
v_call: TRBV7-9
j_call: TRBJ2-5
d_call: TRBD2

cdr3_aa: ASMLGTLNTEAF
v_call: TRBV5-1
j_call: TRBJ1-1
d_call: NA